This TCR beta chain was sequenced in a study of cytomegalovirus exposure and HLA in healthy donors. This CDR3 has 15 amino acids. The germline V gene encodes CDR1 LGHNA and CDR2 YSLEER. The ends lost 3 bases at V and 3 bases at J; junction bases unmatched: 3. As for this clone: Its antigen is not identified.

Primers included in the PCR were 60 Vbeta and 13 Jbeta primers. TCRdb keeps only in-frame clones here, not all; method: immunoSEQ multiplex PCR. The sample yields about 200,000 clones, 55% to 75% seen once. Notes on the study in general: Associated with cytomegalovirus, according to the listing, were some 150 TCR beta chains. Fewer N-insertions than the roughly 600-donor mean were reportedly shown by an Asian-associated ancestry cluster in a later analysis.

Sequences were obtained from PBMCs. The sequence was obtained from a middle-aged man in good health and CMV-seropositive. The chain couples TRBV4-3 to TRBJ2-1, with 9 nucleotides matching TRBD2. In DNA, the CDR3 is TGCGCCAGCAGCCATATTAGCGGGGGCTACAATGAGCAGTTCTTC. This translates into CASSHISGGYNEQFF.